Presented here are 16 T cell receptor beta chains from one specimen sequenced in a study of blood T cells in healthy people across ages. A second about 6 to 12 cycle PCR used barcoded and J-beta primers. MiXCR, run by TCRdb on the 5' RACE reads, gives a single entry per CDR3 protein. Among 720,000 or so distinct CDR3 sequences listed, approximately 40% were seen once. The sequenced sample was blood. All receptors come from a man older than 75 in good health.

This chain uses TRBV6-1 with TRBJ2-1; 12 bases fit TRBD2. With V trimmed by 2 bases and J by 4 bases, 3 bases remained unmatched. Germline V CDR1 and CDR2: MNHNS, SASEGT. The CDR3 is made up of 16 amino acids. The DNA of the CDR3 is TGTGCCAGCAGTGAACAGACTAGCGGGAGATACAATGAGCAGTTCTTC. Its protein is CASSEQTSGRYNEQFF.

The J gene is TRBJ2-1, the V gene TRBV7-2, with D possibly being TRBD1 (5 bases). The DNA end favors TRBJ2-7, so the J call may be wrong. Per the germline V gene, CDR1 is SGHTA and CDR2 is FQGNSA. This CDR3 has 15 amino acids. CDR3 DNA: TGTGCCAGCAGCTCTGACAGCTTTACCTACAATGAGCAGTACTTC. Encoded protein: CASSSDSFTYNEQYF.

The chain recombines TRBV28 with TRBJ1-5; the D is unclear. The CDR3 totals 12 residues. Trimming took off 6 bases at V and 6 bases at J, with 9 bases between the two ends. The germline V gene has CDR1 MDHEN and CDR2 SYDVKM. Here the CDR3 DNA reads TGTGCCAGCAGATACTCGGCTCAGCCCCAGCATTTT. It specifies CASRYSAQPQHF.

The chain has TRBV5-1 and TRBJ2-5, with 7 positions matching TRBD2. V dropped 0 bases and J dropped 1; count of bases not matched to a gene: 3. Germline loops: CDR1 SGHRS, CDR2 YFSETQ. There are 15 residues in the CDR3. The CDR3, as DNA: TGCGCCAGCAGCTTGGGACCGGGGGGCCAAGAGACCCAGTACTTC. It codes for CASSLGPGGQETQYF.

V is TRBV2 and J is TRBJ2-1; 7 bases are a match to TRBD1. The ends lost 5 bases at V and 4 bases at J; junction bases unmatched: 11. Germline CDR1 reads SNHLY; CDR2 reads FYNNEI. The CDR3 is 16 amino acids. The CDR3 DNA reads as TGTGCCAGCAGTCGAAATCCGGGACAGACGTACAATGAGCAGTTCTTC. This translates into CASSRNPGQTYNEQFF.

DNA of the CDR3: TGCAGTGCTAGGGGGCCCGTCGGGGGCGGGAAGACCCAGTACTGGGCCCAGTACTTC. Its translation: CSARGPVGGGKTQYWAQYF. The rearrangement links TRBV20-1 to TRBJ2-5; the D call may be TRBD1 or TRBD2 (6 bases each). CDR1 and CDR2 from the germline V gene are DFQATT and SNEGSKA (reference sequence). Trimming removed 3 bases at V and 9 bases at J, with 35 bases between. The CDR3 sequence is 19 residues long.

This clonotype has ten or more counts. This chain uses TRBV29-1 with TRBJ1-5; D uncertain. Trimming left V 5 bases short and J 9 bases short, with 14 bases between. The CDR3 totals 12 residues. Germline V gene data show CDR1 as SQVTM and CDR2 as ANQGSEA. The CDR3 loop is CSVRGSNSPQHF. The CDR3 DNA is TGCAGCGTTAGAGGGTCGAATTCGCCCCAGCATTTT.

This clonotype was found a few times. The rearrangement uses TRBV7-2 and TRBJ2-3; D ambiguous. This CDR3 has 11 amino acids. V gave up 7 bases and J gave up 4 bases, with 6 bases separating them. CDR1 is SGHTA and CDR2 is FQGNSA in the germline V gene. CDR3 in DNA: TGTGCCAGCACTGGGGCAGATACGCAGTATTTT. This sequence encodes CASTGADTQYF.

The genes are TRBV7-2 and TRBJ2-1, with 7 nucleotides matching TRBD1. CDR1 SGHTA and CDR2 FQGNSA come from the germline V gene. The V gene end was trimmed by 7 bases and the J gene end by 10 bases; junction bases not matched to a gene: 16. The CDR3 length is 15 residues. The CDR3 here is CASTIQRTGTGEQFF. DNA for the CDR3: TGTGCCAGCACCATACAAAGGACAGGAACGGGAGAGCAGTTCTTC.

The J gene is TRBJ1-1, the V gene TRBV11-3, with D possibly being TRBD1 (5 bases). Germline V lookup: CDR1 SGHNT, CDR2 YENEEA. The CDR3 has 18 amino acids. V was clipped by 5 bases and J by 1 base, with 23 bases between them. Written as DNA, the CDR3 is TGTGCCAGCAGCCTAGTAAGCCCGAAGGGGCAGGGGAACACTGAAGCTTTCTTT. Protein product: CASSLVSPKGQGNTEAFF.

Here the CDR3 DNA reads TGTGCCAGCAGCCAAGGGGGCCGGGGGAATCAGCCCCAGCATTTT. This gives the protein CASSQGGRGNQPQHF. This chain uses TRBV3-1 with TRBJ1-5; D is perhaps TRBD1 (5 bases). V lost 1 base, J lost 4 bases, and 11 bases lay in between. CDR1 LGHDT and CDR2 YNNKEL come from the germline V gene (reference sequence). The CDR3 runs to 15 residues.

In this sample, this clonotype turned up many times. The V gene is TRBV6-2 or TRBV6-3, the J gene TRBJ2-7; D might be TRBD1 or TRBD2, each matching 5 bases. CDR1 is MNHEY and CDR2 is SVGEGT in the germline V gene. This CDR3 spans 17 amino acids. Trimming stripped 5 bases from V and 0 bases from J, with 20 bases between. This CDR3 reads CASSKTGRVGSSYEQYF. The CDR3 DNA follows: TGTGCCAGCAGTAAAACGGGACGAGTCGGCAGCTCCTACGAGCAGTACTTC.

The chain joins TRBV20-1 to TRBJ2-7; 7 nucleotides match TRBD2. CDR3 length: 16 residues. CDR1 DFQATT and CDR2 SNEGSKA come from the germline V gene (reference sequence). With V trimmed by 5 bases and J by 2 bases, 15 bases remained unmatched. The CDR3 reads CSARSTRAGNPYEQYF. DNA for the CDR3: TGCAGTGCTCGCTCCACACGAGCGGGAAACCCCTACGAGCAGTACTTC.

The V gene is TRBV3-1, the J gene TRBJ2-7; 10 bases line up with TRBD2. Germline V gene data show CDR1 as LGHDT and CDR2 as YNNKEL (reference sequence). V lost 2 bases and J lost 6; bases outside the gene matches: 10. The CDR3 contains 16 residues. CDR3 nucleotides: TGTGCCAGCAGCCAACGACTAGCGGGCCCCATGGGCGAGCAGTACTTC. Translation gives CASSQRLAGPMGEQYF.

This clonotype has a single count. This rearrangement joins TRBV6-2 or TRBV6-3 to TRBJ2-5; D call uncertain. CDR1 and CDR2 (germline): MNHEY, SVGEGT. V lost 8 bases and J 5 bases, leaving 18 bases between the germline ends. This CDR3 has 14 residues. CDR3 loop: CASRRALAVETQYF. Here the CDR3 DNA reads TGTGCCAGCCGACGAGCCTTGGCAGTCGAGACCCAGTACTTC.

This clonotype was found a few times. The rearrangement uses TRBV5-1 and TRBJ2-3; TRBD2 might be the D (7 bases). The germline V gene encodes CDR1 SGHRS and CDR2 YFSETQ. Between the trimmed V and J ends, which lost 0 bases and 0 bases, there was a span of 11 bases. The CDR3 spans 16 residues. The CDR3 sequence: CASSLDAGASTDTQYF. CDR3 DNA sequence: TGCGCCAGCAGCTTGGATGCGGGGGCTAGCACAGATACGCAGTATTTT.